This T cell receptor (beta chain) emerged from a study of molecular identifiers for immune sequencing clone quantification. The bulk TCR libraries were made with methods described before and with listed TCR primers. TCRdb re-called the PCR reads with MiXCR, one entry per CDR3 protein. The repertoire holds approximately 59,000 distinct CDR3 sequences, with roughly 20% as singletons. This clonotype was picked up many times. The sequenced sample was naive CD8+ T cells from blood, with Jurkat cell RNA spiked in. Described subset: FACS-sorted CD8+CD4-CCR7+CD45RA+ naive T cells. The source is a human donor in good health. Some libraries in this study had Jurkat cell RNA spiked in.

The CDR3 region has the DNA TGTGCCAGTAGTATAGTTGCTAGCGGGAGACCCACAGATACGCAGTATTTT. This codes for CASSIVASGRPTDTQYF. The chain combines TRBV19 with TRBJ2-3; TRBD2 matches at 10 bases. The CDR3 has 17 residues. From germline, CDR1 is LNHDA and CDR2 SQIVND (reference sequence). V shed 1 base, J shed 2 bases, and the junction held 6 bases outside the gene matches. The complete variable domain, with remaining parts taken from reference TRBV19 and TRBJ2-3, reads DGGITQSPKYLFRKEGQNVTLSCEQNLNHDAMYWYRQDPGQGLRLIYYSQIVNDFQKGDIAEGYSVSREKKESFPLTVTSAQKNPTAFYLCASSIVASGRPTDTQYFGPGTRLTVL.